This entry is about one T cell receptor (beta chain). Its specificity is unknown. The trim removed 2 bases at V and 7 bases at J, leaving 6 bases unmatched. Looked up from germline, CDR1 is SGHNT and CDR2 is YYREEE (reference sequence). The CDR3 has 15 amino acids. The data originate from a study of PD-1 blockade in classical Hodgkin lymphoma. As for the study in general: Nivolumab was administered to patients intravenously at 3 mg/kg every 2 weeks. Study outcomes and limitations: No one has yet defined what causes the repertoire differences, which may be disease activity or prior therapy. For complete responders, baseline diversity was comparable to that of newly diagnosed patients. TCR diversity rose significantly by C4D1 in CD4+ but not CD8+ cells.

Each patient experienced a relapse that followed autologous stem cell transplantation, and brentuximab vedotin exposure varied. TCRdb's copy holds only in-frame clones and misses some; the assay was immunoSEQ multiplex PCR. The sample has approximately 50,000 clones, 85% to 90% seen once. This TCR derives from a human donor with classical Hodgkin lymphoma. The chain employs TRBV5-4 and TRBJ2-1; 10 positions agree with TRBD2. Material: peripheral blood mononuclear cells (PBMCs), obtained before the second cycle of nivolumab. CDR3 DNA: TGTGCCAGCAGCTTAAGCGGGGGGGCCAGTAATGAGCAGTTCTTC. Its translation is CASSLSGGASNEQFF. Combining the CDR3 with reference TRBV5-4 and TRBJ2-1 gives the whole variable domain ETGVTQSPTHLIKTRGQQVTLRCSSQSGHNTVSWYQQALGQGPQFIFQYYREEENGRGNFPPRFSGLQFPNYSSELNVNALELDDSALYLCASSLSGGASNEQFFGPGTRLTVL.